This record covers a single T cell receptor beta chain. V lost 8 bases to trimming and J lost 2 bases, with 13 bases between them. The CDR3 spans 13 residues. Germline CDR1 is LNHDA and CDR2 is SQIVND (reference sequence). 13 Jbeta primers and 60 Vbeta primers were used for the PCR. Produced via immunoSEQ multiplex PCR; TCRdb's table is partial and in-frame only. The sample has roughly 100,000 clones; over 9% are singletons. The record originates from a study of cytomegalovirus exposure and HLA in healthy donors. Across the study: In an early release, HLA-typed donors contributed 80 million to 95 million unique TCR sequences.

This receptor was obtained from a man in his forties or fifties in good health and CMV-seropositive. Sequencing was done on a sample of PBMCs. The genes are TRBV19 and TRBJ2-7; D may be TRBD1 (5 bases). CDR3 protein: CASGDVGAYEQYF. CDR3 nucleotides: TGTGCCAGTGGAGATGTAGGGGCCTACGAGCAGTACTTC.